This record concerns one T cell receptor beta chain sequence. This sample was taken from a study of cytomegalovirus exposure and HLA in healthy donors. The germline V gene encodes CDR1 SGHVS and CDR2 FNYEAQ. The CDR3 spans 14 residues. Trimming shortened V by 5 bases and J by 4 bases, and 14 bases separated the two germline ends. The PCR employed 60 Vbeta primers together with 13 Jbeta primers. Sequencing was performed with immunoSEQ multiplex PCR; in TCRdb, only in-frame clones are kept and a portion is missing. The table lists 180,000 or so clones, with less than 0.85% in the top ten. V usage is TRBV7-6 and J usage is TRBJ1-2; D may be TRBD1 (5 bases). This sequence originates from a boy between 5 and 17 years old in good health and CMV-seronegative. The sample was PBMCs. CDR3 region: CASSPESGSYGYTF. The DNA of the CDR3 is TGTGCCAGCAGCCCCGAGTCAGGGTCCTATGGCTACACCTTC.